These T cell receptor beta chains were read from a single sample in a study of graft-versus-host responses after intestinal transplantation. Produced via immunoSEQ multiplex PCR; TCRdb's table is partial and in-frame only. Of about 85,000 clones in the sample, under 95% were seen once. The antigens these receptors bind are not known. The input for sequencing was unstimulated CD8+ T cells sorted from spleen or lymph node cells, taken before transplant. These receptors came from a human donor who was the organ donor for an intestinal transplant. CDR3s include the opening cysteine and the closing phenylalanine or tryptophan. The order of the fields is V gene, clone size, CDR3 length, J gene, D gene, CDR3 protein, CDR3 DNA. A D gene is named only where the DNA matches it firmly. Clone size is not always given. Where it is, it says once, few, many or a class for expanded clones.

TRBV27,NA,14,TRBJ2-7,TRBD1,CASRMGQGAYEQYF,TGTGCCAGCAGGATGGGACAGGGGGCTTACGAGCAGTACTTC
TRBV19,NA,13,TRBJ2-7,NA,CASSSYLTYEQYF,TGTGCCAGTAGCTCCTACCTCACCTACGAGCAGTACTTC
TRBV6-1,NA,15,TRBJ2-1,NA,CASSEIGEPYNEQFF,TGTGCCAGCAGTGAAATCGGGGAACCCTACAATGAGCAGTTCTTC
TRBV29-1,NA,16,TRBJ2-1,NA,CSVEDLQARSYNEQFF,TGCAGCGTTGAAGATCTTCAGGCGCGATCCTACAATGAGCAGTTCTTC
TRBV9,NA,13,TRBJ2-7,TRBD2,CASSPGTSYEQYF,TGTGCCAGCAGCCCCGGGACTAGCTACGAGCAGTACTTC
TRBV11-2,NA,13,TRBJ2-7,NA,CASSFAGYYEQYF,TGTGCCAGCAGCTTCGCCGGTTACTACGAGCAGTACTTC
TRBV4-1,NA,16,TRBJ2-3,TRBD2,CASSRRLAWVADTQYF,TGCGCCAGCAGCCGCCGACTAGCCTGGGTCGCAGATACGCAGTATTTT
TRBV7-9,NA,16,TRBJ2-1,NA,CASSPGQRATINEQFF,TGTGCCAGCAGCCCCGGACAGCGGGCTACTATCAATGAGCAGTTCTTC
TRBV13,NA,13,TRBJ2-3,NA,CASSLGSADTQYF,TGTGCCAGCAGCTTAGGTAGTGCGGATACGCAGTATTTT
TRBV10-1,NA,17,TRBJ2-2,NA,CASSESYHSRNTGELFF,TGCGCCAGCAGTGAGTCGTATCACAGTCGTAACACCGGGGAGCTGTTTTTT
TRBV7-8,few,15,TRBJ2-7,TRBD1,CASSLPRDRGTEQYF,TGTGCCAGCAGCTTACCCCGGGACAGGGGGACCGAGCAGTACTTC
TRBV9,NA,14,TRBJ2-1,NA,CASSVGIAPFEQFF,TGTGCCAGCAGCGTAGGTATAGCCCCATTCGAGCAGTTCTTC
TRBV6-1,NA,14,TRBJ2-7,TRBD2,CASSQGLALYEQYF,TGTGCCAGCAGCCAGGGACTAGCCCTGTACGAGCAGTACTTC
TRBV19,NA,15,TRBJ2-6,NA,CASSWTVSGANVLTF,TGTGCCAGTAGTTGGACAGTCTCTGGGGCCAACGTCCTGACTTTC
TRBV7-9,medium-sized,14,TRBJ2-3,NA,CASSSSTEPDTQYF,TGTGCCAGCAGCTCCTCGACTGAACCAGATACGCAGTATTTT
TRBV5-6,NA,14,TRBJ2-7,TRBD1,CASSFWGQGYEQYF,TGTGCCAGCAGCTTCTGGGGACAGGGATACGAGCAGTACTTC
TRBV11-1,NA,19,TRBJ2-2,TRBD2,CASSLKLAGPKMNTGELFF,TGTGCCAGCAGCTTGAAACTAGCGGGACCGAAAATGAACACCGGGGAGCTGTTTTTT
TRBV7-2,NA,16,TRBJ2-5,TRBD2,CASSSLAGGFQDTQYF,TGTGCCAGCAGCTCTTTAGCGGGAGGGTTCCAAGATACCCAGTACTTC
TRBV19,once,15,TRBJ1-3,NA,CASSREHGFGNTIYF,TGTGCCAGTAGTAGAGAGCACGGATTTGGAAACACCATATATTTT
TRBV6-5,NA,12,TRBJ1-2,NA,CASSGRMYGYTF,TGTGCCAGCAGTGGAAGGATGTATGGCTACACCTTC
TRBV11-2,NA,15,TRBJ2-1,TRBD2,CASSFSGGPGYEQFF,TGTGCCAGCAGCTTTAGCGGGGGGCCCGGCTATGAGCAGTTCTTC
TRBV15,NA,15,TRBJ1-1,NA,CATSDRDKGGTEAFF,TGTGCCACCAGCGATAGGGACAAGGGTGGCACTGAAGCTTTCTTT
TRBV6-5,NA,14,TRBJ1-2,NA,CASSGPQGGYGYTF,TGTGCCAGCAGTGGCCCCCAGGGCGGCTATGGCTACACCTTC
TRBV27,NA,13,TRBJ2-1,NA,CASSLQGYNEQFF,TGTGCCAGCAGCCTACAGGGTTACAATGAGCAGTTCTTC
TRBV6-6,NA,12,TRBJ1-2,NA,CASSYRVHGYTF,TGTGCCAGCAGTTACCGGGTTCATGGCTACACCTTC
TRBV7-8,once,17,TRBJ2-3,TRBD2,CASSLGVAGWGKDTQYF,TGTGCCAGCAGCTTAGGGGTAGCGGGATGGGGGAAGGATACGCAGTATTTT
TRBV7-2,NA,15,TRBJ1-2,NA,CASSLTDSNNYGYTF,TGTGCCAGCAGCCTTACGGACAGTAATAACTATGGCTACACCTTC
TRBV30,NA,12,TRBJ1-1,NA,CAWMAGLGEAFF,TGTGCCTGGATGGCGGGACTCGGTGAAGCTTTCTTT
TRBV13,NA,16,TRBJ2-1,TRBD2,CASSLAGLAGLNEQFF,TGTGCCAGCAGCTTAGCAGGACTAGCGGGACTAAATGAGCAGTTCTTC
TRBV5-4,NA,16,TRBJ2-5,TRBD1,CASSSPGQAGGETQYF,TGTGCCAGCAGCTCCCCGGGACAGGCAGGAGGAGAGACCCAGTACTTC
TRBV6-1,NA,15,TRBJ1-4,NA,CASTAMVMWKEKLFF,TGTGCCAGCACAGCAATGGTTATGTGGAAGGAAAAACTGTTTTTT
TRBV7-9,NA,18,TRBJ2-3,TRBD2,CASSQAGPSGSLVDTQYF,TGTGCCAGCAGCCAAGCTGGGCCTAGCGGGAGTTTAGTAGATACGCAGTATTTT
TRBV27,NA,12,TRBJ2-2,NA,CASLPNTGELFF,TGTGCCAGCCTACCGAACACCGGGGAGCTGTTTTTT